The rows below give T cell receptor beta chains drawn from one sample of a study of blood T cell repertoires in COVID-19. TCRdb keeps only in-frame clones here, not all; method: immunoSEQ multiplex PCR. The table shows some 130,000 clones, with roughly nine tenths occurring only once. What was sequenced was peripheral blood. These receptor sequences come from a man aged 50-59 years with active COVID-19. Each CDR3 is given with its conserved first and last residue. D genes are given only for firm matches. For some rows the clone size is stated as once, few or many, or as a class when expanded; others skip it.

CDR3aa: CASSYEGTENSPLHF; CDR3nt: TGTGCCAGCAGTTACGAAGGTACAGAAAATTCACCCCTCCACTTT; v_gene: TRBV6-6; abundance: .; len: 15; d_gene: .; j_gene: TRBJ1-6
CDR3aa: CASSEAIGPQGYGYTF; CDR3nt: TGTGCCAGCAGTGAAGCTATAGGGCCCCAGGGCTATGGCTACACCTTC; v_gene: TRBV6-1; abundance: .; len: 16; d_gene: .; j_gene: TRBJ1-2
CDR3aa: CASSRRAGATNEKLFF; CDR3nt: TGTGCCAGCAGCCGGCGTGCGGGCGCAACTAATGAAAAACTGTTTTTT; v_gene: TRBV5-8; abundance: .; len: 16; d_gene: .; j_gene: TRBJ1-4
CDR3aa: CASSEGNRAGGETQYF; CDR3nt: TGTGCCAGCAGTGAGGGGAACCGAGCGGGGGGAGAGACCCAGTACTTC; v_gene: TRBV25-1; abundance: .; len: 16; d_gene: TRBD2; j_gene: TRBJ2-5
CDR3aa: CASSFGTRLNEQFF; CDR3nt: TGTGCCAGCAGTTTCGGGACTAGATTGAATGAGCAGTTCTTC; v_gene: TRBV6-2/TRBV6-3; abundance: .; len: 14; d_gene: TRBD2; j_gene: TRBJ2-1
CDR3aa: CASSFQPGQKKYF; CDR3nt: TGTGCCAGCAGCTTCCAACCGGGACAGAAAAAGTACTTC; v_gene: TRBV5-8; abundance: .; len: 13; d_gene: TRBD1; j_gene: TRBJ2-7
CDR3aa: CAISEPSGTTDTQYF; CDR3nt: TGTGCCATCAGTGAGCCTAGCGGTACTACTGATACGCAGTATTTT; v_gene: TRBV10-3; abundance: .; len: 15; d_gene: TRBD2; j_gene: TRBJ2-3
CDR3aa: CASSVQGARDYGYTF; CDR3nt: TGTGCCAGCAGTGTCCAGGGGGCACGAGACTATGGCTACACCTTC; v_gene: TRBV2; abundance: .; len: 15; d_gene: TRBD1; j_gene: TRBJ1-2
CDR3aa: CASSLLFPDRGTEAFF; CDR3nt: TGTGCCAGCAGCTTGTTGTTTCCGGATAGGGGCACTGAAGCTTTCTTT; v_gene: TRBV5-6; abundance: .; len: 16; d_gene: .; j_gene: TRBJ1-1
CDR3aa: CASTNNANTGELFF; CDR3nt: TGTGCCAGCACCAACAACGCGAACACCGGGGAGCTGTTTTTT; v_gene: TRBV9; abundance: .; len: 14; d_gene: .; j_gene: TRBJ2-2
CDR3aa: CASSPRENSPLHF; CDR3nt: TGTGCCAGCAGCCCGAGGGAGAATTCACCCCTCCACTTT; v_gene: TRBV3-1/TRBV3-2; abundance: .; len: 13; d_gene: .; j_gene: TRBJ1-6
CDR3aa: CASSQEGTGDWQFF; CDR3nt: TGCGCCAGCAGCCAAGAAGGGACAGGGGATTGGCAGTTCTTC; v_gene: TRBV4-1; abundance: .; len: 14; d_gene: TRBD1; j_gene: TRBJ2-1
CDR3aa: CSVGGSTSGRGVRTDTQYF; CDR3nt: TGCAGCGTTGGCGGATCAACTAGCGGGAGGGGCGTTAGGACAGATACGCAGTATTTT; v_gene: TRBV29-1; abundance: .; len: 19; d_gene: TRBD2; j_gene: TRBJ2-3
CDR3aa: CASSAGTSQKGEQFF; CDR3nt: TGTGCCAGCAGCGCTGGGACTAGTCAAAAGGGGGAGCAGTTCTTC; v_gene: TRBV9; abundance: .; len: 15; d_gene: TRBD2; j_gene: TRBJ2-1
CDR3aa: CASSLSGDRSSLHF; CDR3nt: TGTGCCAGCAGCCTCTCGGGGGACAGGTCGTCCCTCCACTTT; v_gene: TRBV9; abundance: .; len: 14; d_gene: TRBD1; j_gene: TRBJ1-6
CDR3aa: CASSLVYGSGANVLTF; CDR3nt: TGTGCCAGCAGCTTGGTCTACGGTTCTGGGGCCAACGTCCTGACTTTC; v_gene: TRBV5-5; abundance: .; len: 16; d_gene: .; j_gene: TRBJ2-6
CDR3aa: CAWSSKLGGTEAFF; CDR3nt: TGTGCCTGGAGTTCGAAGTTGGGGGGGACTGAAGCTTTCTTT; v_gene: TRBV30; abundance: .; len: 14; d_gene: .; j_gene: TRBJ1-1
CDR3aa: CASSNLAGGPGEQYF; CDR3nt: TGTGCCAGCAGCAACCTAGCGGGGGGGCCGGGCGAGCAGTACTTC; v_gene: TRBV9; abundance: .; len: 15; d_gene: TRBD2; j_gene: TRBJ2-7
CDR3aa: CASREDHNLANEQFF; CDR3nt: TGTGCCAGCAGAGAAGACCACAACCTGGCCAATGAGCAGTTCTTC; v_gene: TRBV2; abundance: few; len: 15; d_gene: .; j_gene: TRBJ2-1
CDR3aa: CASSQGLYSNQPQHF; CDR3nt: TGCGCCAGCAGCCAGGGCCTTTATAGCAATCAGCCCCAGCATTTT; v_gene: TRBV4-1; abundance: .; len: 15; d_gene: .; j_gene: TRBJ1-5
CDR3aa: CASSEKQGATEKLFF; CDR3nt: TGTGCCAGCAGTGAAAAACAGGGGGCGACCGAAAAACTGTTTTTT; v_gene: TRBV6-1; abundance: .; len: 15; d_gene: TRBD1; j_gene: TRBJ1-4
CDR3aa: CASSPDWSGVQFF; CDR3nt: TGTGCCAGCAGCCCGGACTGGTCGGGGGTGCAGTTCTTC; v_gene: TRBV3-1/TRBV3-2; abundance: once; len: 13; d_gene: .; j_gene: TRBJ2-1
CDR3aa: CASSEGRGGNQPQHF; CDR3nt: TGTGCCAGCAGTGAGGGGAGGGGTGGCAATCAGCCCCAGCATTTT; v_gene: TRBV6-1; abundance: .; len: 15; d_gene: .; j_gene: TRBJ1-5
CDR3aa: CASSQDLKGELFF; CDR3nt: TGTGCCAGCAGCCAAGATCTTAAAGGGGAGCTGTTTTTT; v_gene: TRBV4-2; abundance: .; len: 13; d_gene: .; j_gene: TRBJ2-2
CDR3aa: CASSQGTSGLKETQYF; CDR3nt: TGTGCCAGCAGCCAAGGGACTAGCGGGCTCAAAGAGACCCAGTACTTC; v_gene: TRBV14; abundance: .; len: 16; d_gene: TRBD2; j_gene: TRBJ2-5
CDR3aa: CASSQLDRGHNSPLHF; CDR3nt: TGCGCCAGCAGTCAGCTCGACAGGGGACATAATTCACCCCTCCACTTT; v_gene: TRBV23-1; abundance: .; len: 16; d_gene: TRBD1; j_gene: TRBJ1-6
CDR3aa: CASIPSRGGNEQFF; CDR3nt: TGTGCCAGCATTCCCAGTAGGGGTGGGAATGAGCAGTTCTTC; v_gene: TRBV7-2; abundance: .; len: 14; d_gene: .; j_gene: TRBJ2-1